The text below deals with one TCR beta chain. The V gene lost 5 bases and the J gene lost 5 bases, with 7 bases spanning the gap. Germline V gene data show CDR1 as KGHSH and CDR2 as LQKENI. The CDR3 loop spans 11 amino acids. These data come from a study of OX40 agonist ivuxolimab in advanced cancers. Libraries were prepared by immunoSEQ multiplex PCR; TCRdb keeps only in-frame clonotypes and omits some of them. The profile shows about 100,000 clones, around nine tenths of them singletons. This specimen was CD4+ or CD8+ T cells sorted from blood, taken in a trial of the OX40 agonist ivuxolimab. V is TRBV18 and J is TRBJ2-7; D call uncertain. The sequence derives from an adult with an advanced solid tumor such as melanoma, head and neck, liver or kidney cancer. For the CDR3, the DNA is TGTGCCAGCTCATCGGCCCACGAGCAGTACTTC. It codes for CASSSAHEQYF.